The entry below describes one T cell receptor (beta chain). These data are taken from a study of technical replicates of blood from several donors. This table comes from immunoSEQ multiplex PCR, and its TCRdb copy is limited to in-frame clones, with some not included. The sample holds over 60,000 clones, 93% seen once. J lost 3 bases, V lost 6 bases, and 9 bases had no gene match. Germline V CDR1 and CDR2: SGHVS, FQNEAQ. CDR3 length: 15 amino acids. Specimen: T cells isolated from PBMCs. V usage is TRBV7-8 and J usage is TRBJ2-7; 9 bases are shared with TRBD2. This TCR derives from a human donor in good health. CDR3: CASSPSGRKIYEQYF. The CDR3 coding sequence is TGTGCCAGCAGTCCGAGCGGGAGGAAGATCTACGAGCAGTACTTC.